A single sample gave rise to the 24 T cell receptor beta chains below, sequenced in a study of shared clonotypes between healthy human individuals. Some clones are missing from TCRdb's copy, which holds only in-frame ones; the method was immunoSEQ multiplex PCR. The data contain a few million clones, approximately 90% of them singletons. Sequenced input: naive CD4+ T cells sorted from blood. Subset defined: CD45RA+ positively selected. The receptors originated from a man aged 18-30 years in good health.

The CDR3 loop reads CASSLATSGRAGDTQYF. The CDR3 region has the DNA TGTGCCAGCAGCTTAGCGACTAGCGGGAGGGCGGGGGATACGCAGTATTTT. The rearrangement joins TRBV7-2 to TRBJ2-3; the match to TRBD2 covers 14 bases. The CDR3 has 17 amino acids. After removal of 0 bases from V and 6 bases from J, the junction contained 5 bases not matched to a gene. CDR1 is SGHTA, CDR2 FQGNSA, per germline.

The chain links TRBV6-6 to TRBJ2-7; TRBD2 aligns across 7 bases. The CDR3 totals 15 residues. Germline CDR1 reads MNHNY; CDR2 reads SVGAGI (reference sequence). V lost 2 bases to trimming and J lost 4 bases; unmatched junction nucleotides: 8. The CDR3 bases are TGTGCCAGCAGTTACGATGCGGGAGAGGGGTACGAGCAGTACTTC. Translating it yields CASSYDAGEGYEQYF.

Notes on this clone: The same CDR3 is also encoded by other DNA sequences in this sample. The rearrangement uses TRBV19 and TRBJ1-2; 7 nucleotides align to TRBD1. Germline assignment: CDR1 LNHDA and CDR2 SQIVND (reference sequence). The J segment lost 3 bases and the V segment lost 5 bases, leaving 3 bases of the junction unmatched. There are 13 residues in the CDR3. CDR3 nucleotide sequence: TGTGCCAGTAGTCCGGACAGGTACTATGGCTACACCTTC. Residues: CASSPDRYYGYTF.

Of note for this clone: Other DNA sequences within the sample encode an identical CDR3. The chain links TRBV6-5 to TRBJ2-5, with 9 bases identical to TRBD2. This CDR3 is built from 16 residues. Germline CDR1 and CDR2: MNHEY and SVGAGI. With V trimmed by 0 bases and J by 1 base, 3 bases remained unmatched. The CDR3 coding sequence is TGTGCCAGCAGTTACTCCCTAGCGGGGACCCAAGAGACCCAGTACTTC. Amino acid sequence: CASSYSLAGTQETQYF.

This clone has just one count. This chain connects TRBV7-9 to TRBJ1-5, with D perhaps TRBD1 (6 bases). The CDR3 length is 16 residues. V was pared by 1 base and J by 5 bases, with 15 bases between. Looked up from germline, CDR1 is SEHNR and CDR2 is FQNEAQ (reference sequence). The CDR3 DNA sequence: TGTGCCAGCAGCTTAGGGTCTGGGACACGAGATCAGCCCCAGCATTTT. This encodes CASSLGSGTRDQPQHF.

The chain carries TRBV15 and TRBJ1-5; D may be TRBD1 (5 bases). Trimming took 5 bases from V and 6 from J, leaving 26 bases between them. Germline V lookup: CDR1 LNHNV, CDR2 YYDKDF (reference sequence). The CDR3 has 18 residues. The CDR3 protein is CATSGSHRRLMGVQPQHF. In DNA form, the CDR3 reads TGTGCCACCAGCGGGTCGCATCGACGGCTGATGGGGGTTCAGCCCCAGCATTTT.

The genes are TRBV4-1 and TRBJ2-3; no clear D gene. Trimming cost V 4 bases and J 6 bases, with 20 bases left between them. The CDR3 runs to 16 residues. CDR1 and CDR2 (germline): MGHRA, YSYEKL. Written as DNA, the CDR3 is TGCGCCAGCAGCCCGATTCTGGAGCAAAGACACGATACGCAGTATTTT. Translated: CASSPILEQRHDTQYF.

The rearrangement links TRBV6-5 to TRBJ2-7; 7 nucleotides align to TRBD2. Germline CDR1 MNHEY, CDR2 SVGAGI. The J segment lost 3 bases and the V segment lost 5 bases, leaving 7 bases of the junction unmatched. The CDR3 sequence is 14 residues long. CDR3 bases: TGTGCCAGCAGTCGCGGACTAGACAGCTACGAGCAGTACTTC. Encoded protein: CASSRGLDSYEQYF.

V usage is TRBV28 and J usage is TRBJ1-1, with D perhaps TRBD1 (5 bases). CDR3 length: 17 amino acids. Between the trimmed V and J ends, which lost 7 bases and 7 bases, there was a span of 28 bases. The germline gives CDR1 MDHEN, CDR2 SYDVKM. The CDR3 sequence is CASTSAWGTVTPYEAFF. The CDR3, as DNA: TGTGCCAGCACATCCGCTTGGGGGACCGTCACGCCTTATGAAGCTTTCTTT.

The gene calls are TRBV28 and TRBJ2-7; D is perhaps TRBD1 (5 bases). V was shortened by 1 base and J by 2 bases, with 12 bases between the two germline ends. Germline CDR1 MDHEN, CDR2 SYDVKM. CDR3 length: 15 residues. The CDR3 sequence is CASSLSAGLAYEQYF. CDR3 in DNA: TGTGCCAGCAGTTTATCTGCAGGGCTGGCCTACGAGCAGTACTTC. Combining the CDR3 with reference TRBV28 and TRBJ2-7 gives the whole variable domain DVKVTQSSRYLVKRTGEKVFLECVQDMDHENMFWYRQDPGLGLRLIYFSYDVKMKEKGDIPEGYSVSREKKERFSLILESASTNQTSMYLCASSLSAGLAYEQYFGPGTRLTVT.

The rearrangement links TRBV7-3 to TRBJ2-2, with D tentatively TRBD1 (6 bases). CDR1 is SGHTA, CDR2 FQGTGA, per germline. Trimming took off 6 bases at V and 5 bases at J, with 13 bases between the two ends. The CDR3 totals 14 residues. The CDR3 loop reads CASSNSGVTGELFF. The CDR3 bases are TGTGCCAGCAGTAATTCAGGGGTTACCGGGGAGCTGTTTTTT.

The J gene is TRBJ1-1, the V gene TRBV28; 11 bases align to TRBD1. The CDR3 consists of 16 residues. Germline CDR1 and CDR2: MDHEN and SYDVKM. Germline trimming cut 8 bases from V and 3 bases from J; bases unmatched to any gene: 11. This chain's CDR3 is CASVGQGAILYTEAFF. The CDR3 DNA reads as TGTGCCAGCGTCGGACAGGGGGCGATCTTGTACACTGAAGCTTTCTTT.

The rearrangement uses TRBV4-3 and TRBJ2-7; 12 nucleotides align to TRBD2. The V segment lost 0 bases and the J segment 2 bases; nucleotides outside the gene matches: 2. Germline values: CDR1 LGHNA, CDR2 YSLEER. The CDR3 runs to 16 residues. In DNA, the CDR3 is TGCGCCAGCAGCCAAGAAGGGACTAGCGGGCCCTACGAGCAGTACTTC. It yields the protein CASSQEGTSGPYEQYF.

The V call is TRBV2, the J call TRBJ1-2; D is possibly TRBD1 (5 bases). This CDR3 has 11 amino acids. Germline CDR1 is SNHLY and CDR2 is FYNNEI. The V and J ends lost 11 bases and 8 bases respectively, with 15 bases between them. This CDR3 is CAVRRDRGYTF. CDR3 coding DNA: TGTGCCGTTCGGCGGGACCGGGGCTACACCTTC.

Notes on this clone: Other DNA variants within this sample encode the same CDR3. The DNA of the CDR3 is TGTGCCAGCAGCTTAGTTGCGGGCTCCTACGAGCAGTACTTC. Protein: CASSLVAGSYEQYF. The V call is TRBV7-8, the J call TRBJ2-7; a weak D match, TRBD2 (5 bases). V was trimmed by 1 base and J by 0 bases, leaving 7 bases between them. The CDR3 runs to 14 residues. The germline V gene encodes CDR1 SGHVS and CDR2 FQNEAQ. The complete variable domain, with remaining parts taken from reference TRBV7-8 and TRBJ2-7, reads GAGVSQSPRYKVAKRGQDVALRCDPISGHVSLFWYQQALGQGPEFLTYFQNEAQLDKSGLPSDRFFAERPEGSVSTLKIQRTQQEDSAVYLCASSLVAGSYEQYFGPGTRLTVT.

This chain joins TRBV18 and TRBJ2-7; TRBD1 might be the D (6 bases). The V and J ends lost 3 bases and 2 bases respectively, with 17 bases between them. The CDR3 is 16 amino acids. Germline-derived CDR1 and CDR2 are KGHSH and LQKENI. The CDR3 DNA follows: TGTGCCAGCTCACCCCCGGGGCAGGGGCTGGCCTACGAGCAGTACTTC. This sequence encodes CASSPPGQGLAYEQYF.

The CDR3 region has the DNA TGTGCCAGCAGTTTACCAGGACAGGTAGCCTACGAGCAGTACTTC. Protein sequence: CASSLPGQVAYEQYF. The genes are TRBV27 and TRBJ2-7; 7 bases align to TRBD1. CDR1 and CDR2 from the germline V gene are MNHEY and SMNVEV (reference sequence). After removal of 2 bases from V and 2 bases from J, the junction contained 6 bases not matched to a gene. The length of the CDR3 is 15 residues.

The rearrangement links TRBV14 to TRBJ1-1; the D gene is possibly TRBD1 (5 bases). V was cut by 8 bases and J by 1 base, with 11 bases left in between. CDR3 length: 13 residues. Germline V gene sequence: CDR1 SGHDN, CDR2 FVKESK. The CDR3 DNA is TGTGCCAGCGGGACTCAATGGAACACTGAAGCTTTCTTT. It yields the protein CASGTQWNTEAFF.

V is TRBV9 and J is TRBJ2-4; D is unclear. The CDR3 loop spans 16 amino acids. From germline, CDR1 is SGDLS and CDR2 YYNGEE. With 1 base removed from V and 0 bases from J, the gap between germline ends came to 11 bases. The CDR3 protein is CASSVFPDGAKNIQYF. CDR3 sequence (DNA): TGTGCCAGCAGCGTATTTCCTGATGGAGCCAAAAACATTCAGTACTTC.

The chain has TRBV6-1 and TRBJ1-2; D call uncertain. The germline V gene has CDR1 MNHNS and CDR2 SASEGT. V was shortened by 7 bases and J by 0 bases, with 15 bases between the two germline ends. This CDR3 region has 15 residues. CDR3 residues: CASILLADSNYGYTF. DNA for the CDR3: TGTGCCAGCATTCTTTTGGCAGATTCTAACTATGGCTACACCTTC.

The chain recombines TRBV19 with TRBJ2-1; 11 nucleotides agree with TRBD1. Germline V CDR1 and CDR2: LNHDA, SQIVND (reference sequence). CDR3 length equals 16 residues. V was pared by 5 bases and J by 3 bases, with 6 bases of the junction left unmatched. The CDR3 sequence: CASSPRGTGGYNEQFF. DNA for the CDR3: TGTGCCAGTAGTCCGCGCGGGACAGGGGGCTACAATGAGCAGTTCTTC.

This chain uses TRBV5-6 with TRBJ2-2; possible D gene TRBD1, 6 bases. This CDR3 is built from 15 residues. Trimming cost V 2 bases and J 7 bases, with 15 bases left between them. Germline V gene sequence: CDR1 SGHDT, CDR2 YYEEEE. The CDR3: CASSFLQGIDGELFF. CDR3 nucleotide sequence: TGTGCCAGCAGCTTCCTACAGGGAATCGACGGGGAGCTGTTTTTT.

The rearrangement links TRBV28 to TRBJ1-2, with D maybe TRBD1 (5 bases). Trimming took off 8 bases at V and 8 bases at J, with 21 bases between the two ends. The CDR3 is 14 amino acids. CDR1 and CDR2 from the germline V gene are MDHEN and SYDVKM. CDR3 amino acids: CASGLRVLIGGYTF. CDR3 DNA sequence: TGTGCCAGCGGGCTCAGGGTTCTGATCGGGGGCTACACCTTC.

The chain joins TRBV6-5 to TRBJ1-6; tentative D call: TRBD1 (5 bases). The CDR3 totals 15 residues. Germline values: CDR1 MNHEY, CDR2 SVGAGI. The germline V and J ends were trimmed by 2 bases and 6 bases, with 11 bases remaining between them. The CDR3 coding sequence is TGTGCCAGCAGTTACGTCGGGAGGGGTAATTCACCCCTCCACTTT. This sequence encodes CASSYVGRGNSPLHF.